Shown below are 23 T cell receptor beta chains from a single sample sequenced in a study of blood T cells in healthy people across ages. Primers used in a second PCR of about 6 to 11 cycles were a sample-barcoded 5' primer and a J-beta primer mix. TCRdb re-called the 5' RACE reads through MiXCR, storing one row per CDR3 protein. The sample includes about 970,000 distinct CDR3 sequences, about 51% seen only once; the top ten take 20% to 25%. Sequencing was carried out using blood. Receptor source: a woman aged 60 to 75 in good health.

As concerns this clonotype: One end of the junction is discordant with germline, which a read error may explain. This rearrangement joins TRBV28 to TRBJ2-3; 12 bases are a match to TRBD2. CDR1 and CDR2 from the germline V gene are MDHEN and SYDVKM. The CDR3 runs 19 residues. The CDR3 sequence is CACSSILAGGPVLIDTQYF. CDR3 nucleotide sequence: TGTGCCTGCAGTTCGATTCTAGCGGGAGGGCCCGTTCTTATAGATACGCAGTATTTT.

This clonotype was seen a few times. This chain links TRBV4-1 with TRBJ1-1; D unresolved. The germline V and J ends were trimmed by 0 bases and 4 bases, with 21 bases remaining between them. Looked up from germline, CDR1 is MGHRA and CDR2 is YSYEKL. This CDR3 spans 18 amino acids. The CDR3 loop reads CASSQDRTLRDQATEAFF. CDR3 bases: TGCGCCAGCAGCCAAGATCGAACTTTGAGGGATCAGGCCACTGAAGCTTTCTTT.

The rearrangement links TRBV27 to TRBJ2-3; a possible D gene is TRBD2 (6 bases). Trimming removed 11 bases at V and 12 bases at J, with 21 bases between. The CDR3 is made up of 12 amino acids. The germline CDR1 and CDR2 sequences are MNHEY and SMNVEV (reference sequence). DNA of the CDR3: TGTGCCGCCGGCGGAGGGGCGGTGGTTCAGTATTTT. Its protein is CAAGGGAVVQYF.

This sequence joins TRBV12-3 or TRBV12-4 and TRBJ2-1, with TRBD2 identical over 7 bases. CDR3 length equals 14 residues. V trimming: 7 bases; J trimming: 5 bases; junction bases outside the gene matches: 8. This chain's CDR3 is CASTSLGGNNEQFF. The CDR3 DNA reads TGTGCCAGCACCTCCCTGGGGGGGAACAATGAGCAGTTCTTC.

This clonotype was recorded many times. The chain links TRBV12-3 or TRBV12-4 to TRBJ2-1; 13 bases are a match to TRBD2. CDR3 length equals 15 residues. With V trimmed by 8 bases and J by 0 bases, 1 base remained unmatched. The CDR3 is CASRTSGSSYNEQFF. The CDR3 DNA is TGTGCCAGCCGGACTAGCGGGAGCTCCTACAATGAGCAGTTCTTC.

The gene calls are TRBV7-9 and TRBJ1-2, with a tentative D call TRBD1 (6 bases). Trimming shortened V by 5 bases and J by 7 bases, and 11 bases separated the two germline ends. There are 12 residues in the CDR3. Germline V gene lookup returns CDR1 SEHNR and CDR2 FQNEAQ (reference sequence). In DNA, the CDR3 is TGTGCCAGCAGCCGAGGACAGCTTGGCTACACCTTC. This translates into CASSRGQLGYTF.

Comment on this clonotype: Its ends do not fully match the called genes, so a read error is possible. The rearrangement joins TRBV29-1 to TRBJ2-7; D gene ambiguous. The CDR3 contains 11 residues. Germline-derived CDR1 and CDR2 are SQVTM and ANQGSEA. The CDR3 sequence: CSVSENYEQYF. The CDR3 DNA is TGCAGCGTCTCCGAGAACTACGAGCAGTACTTT.

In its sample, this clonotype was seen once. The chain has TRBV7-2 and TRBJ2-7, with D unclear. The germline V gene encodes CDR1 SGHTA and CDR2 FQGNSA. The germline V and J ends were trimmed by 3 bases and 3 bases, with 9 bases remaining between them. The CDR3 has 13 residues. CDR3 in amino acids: CASSFDTNYEQYF. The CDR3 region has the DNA TGTGCCAGCAGCTTTGACACGAACTACGAGCAGTACTTC. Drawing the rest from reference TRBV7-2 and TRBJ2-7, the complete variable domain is GAGVSQSPSNKVTEKGKDVELRCDPISGHTALYWYRQSLGQGLEFLIYFQGNSAPDKSGLPSDRFSAERTGGSVSTLTIQRTQQEDSAVYLCASSFDTNYEQYFGPGTRLTVT.

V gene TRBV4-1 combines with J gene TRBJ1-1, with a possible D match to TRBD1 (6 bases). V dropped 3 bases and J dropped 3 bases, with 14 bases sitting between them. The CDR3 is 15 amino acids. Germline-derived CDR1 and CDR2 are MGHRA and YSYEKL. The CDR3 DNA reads TGCGCCAGCAGCCACCCGGCGAGGGGGTACACTGAAGCTTTCTTT. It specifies CASSHPARGYTEAFF.

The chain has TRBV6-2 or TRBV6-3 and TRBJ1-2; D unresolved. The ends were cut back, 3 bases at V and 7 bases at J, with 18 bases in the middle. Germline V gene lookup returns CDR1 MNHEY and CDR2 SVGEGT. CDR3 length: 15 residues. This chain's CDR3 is CASSYRPPKMGGYTF. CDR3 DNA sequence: TGTGCCAGCAGTTATCGTCCCCCAAAAATGGGTGGCTACACCTTC.

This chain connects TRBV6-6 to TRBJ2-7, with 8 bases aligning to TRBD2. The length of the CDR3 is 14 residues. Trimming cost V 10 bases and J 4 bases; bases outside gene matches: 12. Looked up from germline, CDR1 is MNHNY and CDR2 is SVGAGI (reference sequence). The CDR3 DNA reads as TGTGCCACGGGCCCCAGCGGGAGAGAATACGAGCAGTACTTC. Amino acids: CATGPSGREYEQYF.

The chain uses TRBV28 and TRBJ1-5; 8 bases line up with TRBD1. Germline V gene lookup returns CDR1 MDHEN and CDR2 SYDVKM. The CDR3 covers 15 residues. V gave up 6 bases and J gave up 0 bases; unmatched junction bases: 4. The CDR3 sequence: CASSGTGYSNQPQHF. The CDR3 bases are TGTGCCAGCAGCGGGACAGGTTATAGCAATCAGCCCCAGCATTTT.

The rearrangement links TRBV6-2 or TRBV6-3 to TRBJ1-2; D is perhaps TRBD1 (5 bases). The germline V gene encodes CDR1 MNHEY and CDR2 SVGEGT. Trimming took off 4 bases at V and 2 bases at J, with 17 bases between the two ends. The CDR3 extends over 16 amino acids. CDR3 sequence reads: CASSSYGASLNYGYTF. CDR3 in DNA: TGTGCCAGCAGTTCCTACGGGGCCAGTCTAAACTATGGCTACACCTTC.

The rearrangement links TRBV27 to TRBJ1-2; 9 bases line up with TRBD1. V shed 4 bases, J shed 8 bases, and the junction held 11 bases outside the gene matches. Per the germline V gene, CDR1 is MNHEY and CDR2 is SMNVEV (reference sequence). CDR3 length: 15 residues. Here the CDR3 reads CASSWAGTGRTGYTF. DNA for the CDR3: TGTGCCAGCAGTTGGGCCGGGACAGGGAGAACCGGCTACACCTTC.

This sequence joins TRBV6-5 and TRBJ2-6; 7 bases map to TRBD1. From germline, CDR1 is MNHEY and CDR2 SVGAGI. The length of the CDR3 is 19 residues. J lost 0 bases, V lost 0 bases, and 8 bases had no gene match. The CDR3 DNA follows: TGTGCCAGCAGTTACTCTACAGGGGTCTGGCCCTCTGGGGCCAACGTCCTGACTTTC. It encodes CASSYSTGVWPSGANVLTF.

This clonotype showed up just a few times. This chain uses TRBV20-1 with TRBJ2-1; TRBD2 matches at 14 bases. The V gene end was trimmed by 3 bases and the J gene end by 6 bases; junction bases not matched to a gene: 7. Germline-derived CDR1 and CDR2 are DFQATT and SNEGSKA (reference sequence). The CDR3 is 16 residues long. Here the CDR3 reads CSASLGLAGVANEQFF. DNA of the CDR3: TGCAGTGCTAGTTTGGGACTAGCGGGAGTTGCCAATGAGCAGTTCTTC.

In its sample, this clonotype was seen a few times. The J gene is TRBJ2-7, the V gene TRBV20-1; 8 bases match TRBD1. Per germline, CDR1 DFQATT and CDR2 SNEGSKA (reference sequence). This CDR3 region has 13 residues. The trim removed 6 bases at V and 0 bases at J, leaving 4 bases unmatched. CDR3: CSAYDRGSYEQYF. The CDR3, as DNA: TGCAGTGCCTACGACAGGGGCTCCTACGAGCAGTACTTC.

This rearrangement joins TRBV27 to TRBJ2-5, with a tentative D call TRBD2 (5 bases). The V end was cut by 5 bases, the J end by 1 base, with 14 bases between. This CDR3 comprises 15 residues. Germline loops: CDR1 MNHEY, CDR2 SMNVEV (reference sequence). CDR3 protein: CASSGGPRGQETQYF. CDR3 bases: TGTGCCAGCAGTGGAGGTCCCCGGGGCCAAGAGACCCAGTACTTC.

Here the CDR3 reads CASSSLAGVYNEQFF. In DNA form, the CDR3 reads TGTGCCAGCAGCTCACTAGCGGGCGTTTACAATGAGCAGTTCTTC. This sequence joins TRBV5-5 and TRBJ2-1; 9 positions agree with TRBD2. Germline trimming cut 3 bases from V and 4 bases from J; bases unmatched to any gene: 5. The CDR3 consists of 15 residues. Germline V gene sequence: CDR1 SGHKS, CDR2 YYEKEE (reference sequence).

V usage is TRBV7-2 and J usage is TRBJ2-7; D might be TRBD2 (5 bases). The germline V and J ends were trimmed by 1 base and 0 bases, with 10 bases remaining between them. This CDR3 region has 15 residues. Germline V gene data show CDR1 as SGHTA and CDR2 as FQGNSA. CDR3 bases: TGTGCCAGCAGCTTAGTTGCGGGCAACTCCTACGAGCAGTACTTC. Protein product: CASSLVAGNSYEQYF.

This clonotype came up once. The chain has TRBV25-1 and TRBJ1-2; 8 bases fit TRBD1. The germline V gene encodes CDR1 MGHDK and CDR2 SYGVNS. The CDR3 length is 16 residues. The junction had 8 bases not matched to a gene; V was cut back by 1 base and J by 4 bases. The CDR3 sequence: CASSESAGGRVYGYTF. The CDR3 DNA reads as TGTGCCAGCAGTGAATCGGCAGGGGGCAGAGTCTATGGCTACACCTTC.

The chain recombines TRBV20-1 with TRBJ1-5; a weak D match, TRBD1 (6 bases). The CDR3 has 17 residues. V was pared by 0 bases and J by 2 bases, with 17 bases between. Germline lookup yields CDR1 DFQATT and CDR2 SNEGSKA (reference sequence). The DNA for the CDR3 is TGCAGTGCTAGAGATTGGAGAGGGGGTATGGGCAATCAGCCCCAGCATTTT. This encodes CSARDWRGGMGNQPQHF.

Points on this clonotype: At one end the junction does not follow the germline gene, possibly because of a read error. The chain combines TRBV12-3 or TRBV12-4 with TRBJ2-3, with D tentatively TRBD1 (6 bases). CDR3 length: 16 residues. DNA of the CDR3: TGTGCCAGCAGTTTATTCATAGGGGGTAAAACAGATACGGAGTATTTT. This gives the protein CASSLFIGGKTDTEYF.